Sequencing of this T cell receptor (beta chain) was carried out in a study of neoadjuvant anti-PD-1 for oral cavity cancer. Points from the study as a whole: Only a few patients per response group were TCR-analyzed; validation needed. Higher pretreatment blood Treg/Th17 ratios correlated with higher pretreatment blood and lower post-treatment tumor TCRbeta clonality.

Worth noting for this clone: As yet, its antigen is unknown.

The CDR3 extends over 16 amino acids. Trimming left V 3 bases short and J 6 bases short, with 18 bases between. Germline CDR1 is LNHDA and CDR2 is SQIVND (reference sequence). Six replicates per PBMC sample, mostly from about 460 ng of genomic DNA. Some clones are missing from TCRdb's copy, which holds only in-frame ones; the method was immunoSEQ multiplex PCR. The sample contains 30,000 to 35,000 clones, 87% of which appear only once. Blood cells were analyzed directly, without culture or expansion. Sample: PBMCs, taken before nivolumab (anti-PD-1) treatment. The chain is built from TRBV19 and TRBJ1-5; unclear D gene. The TCR was taken from a person aged 35 to 85 with oral cavity squamous cell carcinoma. CDR3 sequence: CASSIRPGSVFQPQHF. CDR3 in DNA: TGTGCCAGTAGTATTCGGCCAGGTTCGGTCTTTCAGCCCCAGCATTTT. The full variable domain, completed using reference TRBV19 and TRBJ1-5, is DGGITQSPKYLFRKEGQNVTLSCEQNLNHDAMYWYRQDPGQGLRLIYYSQIVNDFQKGDIAEGYSVSREKKESFPLTVTSAQKNPTAFYLCASSIRPGSVFQPQHFGDGTRLSIL.